This TCR beta chain is drawn from a study of graft-versus-host responses after intestinal transplantation (TCRdb year 2021). A note on the overall study: Multivisceral, liver-intestinal, or isolated intestinal transplants were received by the recipients. Every recipient was given anti-thymocyte globulin induction, followed by approximately 3 years of maintenance tacrolimus and steroids. Graft-versus-host and host-versus-graft alloreactive T cell clones were tracked in the graft, circulation and bone marrow after intestinal transplantation using bulk TCR-beta CDR3 sequencing. Alloreactive clones were identified by sequencing pre-transplant mixed lymphocyte reaction products and comparing these products with unstimulated pre-transplant donor and recipient T cells. The cohort enrolled 24 intestinal transplant recipients, one of whom was a retransplant, and 3 patients without pretransplant specimens were excluded. Donor T cell macrochimerism was defined as a peak of at least 4% donor T cells among recipient peripheral blood mononuclear cells. Instead of going to the commercial service, samples from a few later patients were sequenced in-house on an Illumina MiSeq and processed with MiXCR. Here is what the overall study found, with its caveats: In the allografts of patients with donor T cell macrochimerism, GvH to HvG T cell clonal ratios were high. Early after transplant, declines in HvG clones were associated with peak levels of circulating GvH clones. The relatively low number and heterogeneity of intestinal transplant patients limited the conclusions. GvH clones were found in recipient bone marrow, and some of the GvH clones appeared earlier in ileal mucosa or blood, which is consistent with an intestinal mucosal origin.

The library was generated by the immunoSEQ multiplex PCR assay. High-throughput TCR-beta CDR3 sequencing of genomic DNA from most patients was performed by Adaptive Biotechnologies. Regarding the original processing steps: Adaptive's ImmunoSEQ software was the source of the TCR sequencing data for about 17 patients, while three other patients were processed with MiXCR and VDJtools. CDR3 nucleotide sequences shared between donor and recipient were removed because the origin of such sequences could not be assigned. At least 2-fold expansion over unstimulated cells and a minimum CFSE-low frequency of 0.002% (template counts) or 0.001% (read counts) were required for clones to be classified as alloreactive. Clones detected in sequenced pre-transplant spleen, lymph node, or MLR CFSE-low populations of the donor or recipient were defined as mappable. The cumulative frequency of alloreactive clones was calculated as a percentage of all sequences, weighted by copy number. Sourced from immuneACCESS, this table was stored by TCRdb with only in-frame sequences that have V and J called. A share of the clones is absent; for the studies checked, an unresolved V gene accounts for under half, and the remainder has no known explanation. That table is the source of V, J and clone size, and D and trimming were worked out from the DNA. In all, the sample holds tens of thousands of clones, and roughly four fifths of those were seen once. Together, the top ten hold 3.5% to 4.5% of the sample.

As encoded in the germline V gene, CDR1 is SGHDN while CDR2 is FVKESK. Its CDR3 holds 13 amino acids, cysteine through phenylalanine. The CDR3 DNA has 39 bases and is translated from base 1. Trimming costs V 2 bases and J 1 base, and their ends lie 4 bases apart. In the first month after transplant, blood samples were collected up to 4 times, and after that at least monthly when available. In regard to this clone: Which antigen it targets is not known. No base quality values were provided; no much bigger clone lies one nucleotide off.

This specimen consisted of PBMCs, obtained 1,000 to 1,200 days after transplant. The rearranged chain carries TRBV14 and TRBJ2-3, with an unclear D gene assignment. The receptor comes from a human patient who received an intestinal transplant, so some T cells may come from the graft donor. CDR3 reads: CASSQLGTDTQYF. The DNA sequence reads TGTGCCAGCAGCCAACTGGGCACAGATACGCAGTATTTT.